Shown below are 32 T cell receptor beta chains from a single sample sequenced in a study of regulatory T cells in long-lasting Graves disease. Construction of the TCR beta libraries employed iRepertoire HTBI primers in conjunction with Arm-PCR of CDR3 regions. From the multiplex PCR reads, TCRdb called clonotypes with MiXCR, one entry per CDR3 protein. In the table there are roughly 700,000 distinct CDR3 sequences, 25% to 35% of which are singletons. The sample's time point: persistent/refractory GD, antithyroid drugs over 5 years with positive TRAb. PBMC-derived RNA was used for the TCR library. Specimen: peripheral blood mononuclear cells (PBMCs), collected when the disease was refractory, from a patient treated with antithyroid drugs. Receptors were obtained from a female donor with Graves disease.

This clonotype was observed a handful of times. V is TRBV12-3 or TRBV12-4 and J is TRBJ1-5; TRBD1 matches at 8 bases. This CDR3 region has 12 residues. Trimming at V came to 10 bases and at J to 6 bases, leaving 5 bases not matched to a gene. The CDR3 DNA follows: TGTGCCACAGGACAGGGTGGTCAGCCCCAGCATTTT. Its protein is CATGQGGQPQHF.

This clonotype was observed a few times. The chain is built from TRBV6-1 and TRBJ2-7; the D is unclear. CDR3 length: 12 residues. Germline CDR1 is MNHNS and CDR2 is SASEGT. Trimming removed 5 bases from V and 5 bases from J, with 10 bases in between. CDR3 sequence (DNA): TGTGCCAGCAGTCGCCCCAACAACGAGCAGTACTTC. It yields the protein CASSRPNNEQYF.

The chain combines TRBV30 with TRBJ2-4; 7 bases agree with TRBD2. Losses at the gene ends were 3 bases for V and 7 bases for J; bases not matched to a gene: 0. The CDR3 is 11 amino acids. Looked up from germline, CDR1 is GTSNPN and CDR2 is SVGIG (reference sequence). This CDR3 reads CAWRGGNIQYF. CDR3 nucleotides: TGTGCCTGGAGGGGAGGGAACATTCAGTACTTC.

This clonotype was observed once. The gene calls are TRBV29-1 and TRBJ1-2; TRBD1 aligns across 9 bases. The CDR3 contains 14 residues. Trimming removed 6 bases from V and 5 bases from J; junction bases left unmatched: 10. Germline CDR1 and CDR2: SQVTM and ANQGSEA. Here the CDR3 DNA reads TGCAGCGTGTTACAGGGGGCCTTGCCGTATGGCTACACCTTC. Translated, it gives CSVLQGALPYGYTF. The variable domain in full, with the rest retrieved from reference TRBV29-1 and TRBJ1-2, is SAVISQKPSRDICQRGTSLTIQCQVDSQVTMMFWYRQQPGQSLTLIATANQGSEATYESGFVIDKFPISRPNLTFSTLTVSNMSPEDSSIYLCSVLQGALPYGYTFGSGTRLTVV.

The chain uses TRBV6-2 or TRBV6-3 and TRBJ1-1, with 7 nucleotides matching TRBD1. The CDR3 has 18 residues. V was pared by 4 bases and J by 0 bases, with 14 bases of the junction left unmatched. The germline V gene encodes CDR1 MNHEY and CDR2 SVGEGT. Here the CDR3 reads CASSFTTGYRGMNTEAFF. CDR3 sequence (DNA): TGTGCCAGCAGTTTCACGACAGGGTACAGGGGAATGAACACTGAAGCTTTCTTT.

The V and J genes are TRBV5-1 and TRBJ1-1, with 7 bases lining up with TRBD1. After removal of 4 bases from V and 0 bases from J, the junction contained 9 bases not matched to a gene. CDR1 and CDR2 from the germline V gene are SGHRS and YFSETQ. The CDR3 has 16 amino acids. The CDR3, as DNA: TGCGCCAGCAGCCCAAAGACAGGGCCAATGAACACTGAAGCTTTCTTT. Translating it yields CASSPKTGPMNTEAFF.

This clonotype was seen a single time. The junction shows a germline mismatch at one end, possibly a read error. This chain uses TRBV15 with TRBJ2-6; possibly TRBD2 for D (5 bases). The CDR3 runs to 14 residues. The V gene's germline CDR1 is LNHNV and CDR2 YYDKDF (reference sequence). CDR3 bases: TGTGCCATCAGCGGCGCCTCTGGGGCCAACGTCCTGACTTTC. It encodes CAISGASGANVLTF.

This clonotype was seen more than once but under ten times. The chain uses TRBV2 and TRBJ2-5; 8 bases align to TRBD1. Germline V gives CDR1 SNHLY, CDR2 FYNNEI. The CDR3 has 16 amino acids. J lost 7 bases, V lost 7 bases, and 17 bases had no gene match. The CDR3 reads CASTPGQGAGGWTQYF. CDR3 in DNA: TGTGCCAGCACCCCCGGTCAGGGGGCAGGGGGATGGACCCAGTACTTC.

This clonotype was seen once. The rearrangement joins TRBV20-1 to TRBJ2-1, with 11 positions matching TRBD2. Germline lookup yields CDR1 DFQATT and CDR2 SNEGSKA (reference sequence). V was pared by 6 bases and J by 1 base, with 8 bases of the junction left unmatched. The CDR3 contains 16 residues. This CDR3 reads CSALYSGRASYNEQFF. The CDR3 region has the DNA TGCAGTGCCCTATATAGCGGGAGGGCTTCCTACAATGAGCAGTTCTTC.

The chain combines TRBV12-3 or TRBV12-4 with TRBJ1-1; D unresolved. V was shortened by 7 bases and J by 5 bases, with 14 bases between the two germline ends. The CDR3 sequence is 13 residues long. The CDR3 nucleotides read TGTGCCAGCACCTTCTCCCGTGATACTGAAGCTTTCTTT. Translation gives CASTFSRDTEAFF.

A few counts support this clonotype. The chain joins TRBV28 to TRBJ2-5; 10 bases fit TRBD1. CDR3 size: 15 residues. The germline gives CDR1 MDHEN, CDR2 SYDVKM. Trimming removed 6 bases from V and 6 bases from J; junction bases left unmatched: 10. This CDR3 reads CASRTTGTGEKTQYF. CDR3 bases: TGTGCCAGCAGAACAACCGGGACAGGGGAAAAGACCCAGTACTTC. Using reference TRBV28 and TRBJ2-5 for the parts outside the CDR3, the full variable domain is DVKVTQSSRYLVKRTGEKVFLECVQDMDHENMFWYRQDPGLGLRLIYFSYDVKMKEKGDIPEGYSVSREKKERFSLILESASTNQTSMYLCASRTTGTGEKTQYFGPGTRLLVL.

This clonotype came up many times. The chain carries TRBV28 and TRBJ1-2, with 8 nucleotides matching TRBD1. From germline, CDR1 is MDHEN and CDR2 SYDVKM. The V gene end was trimmed by 6 bases and the J gene end by 7 bases; junction bases not matched to a gene: 7. The CDR3 contains 13 residues. The CDR3 is CASSGWTGSGYTF. CDR3 coding DNA: TGTGCCAGCAGCGGATGGACAGGGTCTGGCTACACCTTC.

This clonotype is a singleton in its sample. The chain recombines TRBV19 with TRBJ2-7; TRBD2 matches 8 bases. The CDR3 spans 14 residues. The V gene's germline CDR1 is LNHDA and CDR2 SQIVND (reference sequence). Trimming at V came to 4 bases and at J to 2 bases, leaving 4 bases not matched to a gene. The CDR3 region has the DNA TGTGCCAGTAGTAATAGCGGGGAGCCCTACGAGCAGTACTTC. Translating gives CASSNSGEPYEQYF.

The CDR3, as DNA: TGTGCCGCTCGGGGACTAGTATCCTACGAGCAGTACTTC. This gives the protein CAARGLVSYEQYF. V and J are TRBV19 and TRBJ2-7, with 8 bases aligning to TRBD2. This CDR3 is built from 13 residues. The V and J ends lost 11 bases and 1 base, in that order; junction bases with no gene match: 7. Germline lookup yields CDR1 LNHDA and CDR2 SQIVND (reference sequence).

This clonotype was counted only a few times. A read error may be the cause here, since a much bigger clone is one base away. This chain connects TRBV20-1 to TRBJ2-7; 12 bases fit TRBD2. CDR1 is DFQATT and CDR2 is SNEGSKA in the germline V gene (reference sequence). The CDR3 totals 13 residues. The ends lost 7 bases at V and 7 bases at J; junction bases unmatched: 8. Here the CDR3 DNA reads TGCAGTGTCTCGACTAGCGGGAGTTTTGAGCAGTACTTC. It yields the protein CSVSTSGSFEQYF.

This clonotype was seen only once. The chain links TRBV6-5 to TRBJ2-1; 11 bases line up with TRBD2. The CDR3 loop spans 16 amino acids. Germline CDR1 MNHEY, CDR2 SVGAGI. V dropped 2 bases and J dropped 4; count of bases not matched to a gene: 4. The CDR3 is CASSYPSGRSYNEQFF. The CDR3 DNA is TGTGCCAGCAGTTACCCTAGCGGGAGGTCTTACAATGAGCAGTTCTTC.

The J gene is TRBJ2-5, the V gene TRBV20-1, with 8 bases fitting TRBD1. The CDR3 totals 17 residues. CDR1 and CDR2 (germline): DFQATT, SNEGSKA (reference sequence). With V trimmed by 3 bases and J by 2 bases, 14 bases remained unmatched. The CDR3 spells CSASPLPLRDRQETQYF. The CDR3 DNA reads TGCAGTGCTAGCCCTTTACCTTTGAGGGACAGGCAAGAGACCCAGTACTTC.

This clonotype was seen a single time. This sequence joins TRBV27 and TRBJ1-5; TRBD1 might be the D (6 bases). V shed 2 bases and J shed 1 base, with 18 bases lying between them. Germline CDR1 reads MNHEY; CDR2 reads SMNVEV (reference sequence). The CDR3 runs to 18 residues. The CDR3 DNA is TGTGCCAGCAGTTTAGGGGGGGCGGGGTACGGAAGCAATCAGCCCCAGCATTTT. Its protein is CASSLGGAGYGSNQPQHF.

In this sample, this clonotype turned up many times. The chain is built from TRBV6-1 and TRBJ1-1, with D perhaps matching TRBD1 (6 bases). Per the germline V gene, CDR1 is MNHNS and CDR2 is SASEGT. Trimming removed 6 bases from V and 6 bases from J, with 14 bases in between. CDR3 length: 13 residues. Here the CDR3 reads CASRDHRAAEAFF. The CDR3 DNA reads as TGTGCCAGCAGGGACCACAGGGCTGCTGAAGCTTTCTTT.

This chain links TRBV7-3 with TRBJ2-5; TRBD2 matches 11 bases. The germline gives CDR1 SGHTA, CDR2 FQGTGA. The trim removed 5 bases at V and 5 bases at J, leaving 7 bases unmatched. There are 15 residues in the CDR3. The CDR3 reads CASSPTSGRGETQYF. The DNA of the CDR3 is TGTGCCAGCAGCCCAACTAGCGGGAGAGGGGAGACCCAGTACTTC.

The chain is built from TRBV6-1 and TRBJ1-2; TRBD1 agrees at 8 bases. Per germline, CDR1 MNHNS and CDR2 SASEGT. V dropped 3 bases and J dropped 8; count of bases not matched to a gene: 11. The CDR3 extends over 15 amino acids. The CDR3 nucleotides are TGTGCCAGCAGTGAGTCGCGGGGACAGGCATACGGCTACACCTTC. Translated: CASSESRGQAYGYTF.

V and J are TRBV12-3 or TRBV12-4 and TRBJ2-4, with TRBD1 identical over 7 bases. This CDR3 has 15 amino acids. J gave up 7 bases and V 3 bases, and 9 bases lay outside the gene matches. Here the CDR3 DNA reads TGTGCCAGCAGTTTGTATCGAGGGGGCGCGAACATTCAGTACTTC. Its protein product is CASSLYRGGANIQYF.

This sequence joins TRBV19 and TRBJ2-2; a possible D gene is TRBD1 (6 bases). This CDR3 is built from 16 residues. Trimming shortened V by 5 bases and J by 8 bases, and 21 bases separated the two germline ends. CDR1 is LNHDA and CDR2 is SQIVND in the germline V gene (reference sequence). CDR3 in amino acids: CASSRLYGQLNGELFF. In nucleotides, the CDR3 is TGTGCCAGTAGTCGCTTATACGGACAGCTTAATGGGGAGCTGTTTTTT. The whole variable domain, remainder taken from reference TRBV19 and TRBJ2-2, is DGGITQSPKYLFRKEGQNVTLSCEQNLNHDAMYWYRQDPGQGLRLIYYSQIVNDFQKGDIAEGYSVSREKKESFPLTVTSAQKNPTAFYLCASSRLYGQLNGELFFGEGSRLTVL.

The chain employs TRBV20-1 and TRBJ1-5; weak D call: TRBD1 (6 bases). There are 14 residues in the CDR3. Germline V gene lookup returns CDR1 DFQATT and CDR2 SNEGSKA (reference sequence). V was pared by 4 bases and J by 3 bases, with 13 bases between. CDR3 sequence reads: CSAKPQGLNQPQHF. The CDR3 DNA sequence: TGCAGTGCTAAGCCACAGGGCCTCAATCAGCCCCAGCATTTT.

This clonotype was observed many times. The chain carries TRBV11-2 and TRBJ1-1, with D unresolved. The germline V gene encodes CDR1 SGHAT and CDR2 FQNNGV. The ends were cut back, 2 bases at V and 3 bases at J, with 7 bases in the middle. This CDR3 region has 13 residues. Here the CDR3 reads CASSLNPDTEAFF. The DNA of the CDR3 is TGTGCCAGCAGCTTAAATCCGGACACTGAAGCTTTCTTT.

The gene calls are TRBV20-1 and TRBJ1-1; 8 positions match TRBD1. This CDR3 is 18 amino acids long. V shed 6 bases, J shed 2 bases, and the junction held 20 bases outside the gene matches. Germline values: CDR1 DFQATT, CDR2 SNEGSKA (reference sequence). The CDR3 loop is CSAHDPRGRISLNTEAFF. The DNA for the CDR3 is TGCAGTGCGCACGACCCCAGGGGGCGCATAAGTTTAAACACTGAAGCTTTCTTT.

The V and J genes are TRBV28 and TRBJ1-5; 9 bases agree with TRBD1. The CDR3 runs 16 residues. Germline CDR1 is MDHEN and CDR2 is SYDVKM. The junction had 4 bases not matched to a gene; V was cut back by 2 bases and J by 2 bases. The CDR3 is CASSLHRGPGNQPQHF. CDR3 DNA: TGTGCCAGCAGTTTACACAGGGGGCCTGGCAATCAGCCCCAGCATTTT.

To note about this clonotype: A clone one base away is much larger, so this may be a read error. The gene calls are TRBV2 and TRBJ2-7; D gene ambiguous. This CDR3 comprises 10 residues. Germline V lookup: CDR1 SNHLY, CDR2 FYNNEI. V lost 7 bases and J lost 12, with 13 bases in between. DNA of the CDR3: TGTGCCAGCACATGGGGAAAAGGGTACTTC. This encodes CASTWGKGYF.

This clonotype was detected only a few times. The genes are TRBV6-5 and TRBJ1-6; D unclear. This CDR3 is built from 14 residues. V gave up 2 bases and J gave up 9 bases, with 11 bases separating them. Looked up from germline, CDR1 is MNHEY and CDR2 is SVGAGI. CDR3 nucleotides: TGTGCCAGCAGTTACGGGGAAAGCGTTTCACCCCTCCACTTT. Translating gives CASSYGESVSPLHF.

This clonotype occurred many times. The chain joins TRBV9 to TRBJ1-5; 8 nucleotides match TRBD1. This CDR3 is 14 amino acids long. J was trimmed by 6 bases and V by 3 bases; bases with no gene match: 5. Germline-derived CDR1 and CDR2 are SGDLS and YYNGEE. DNA for the CDR3: TGTGCCAGCAGCGAAACAGGGGGGAGTCAGCCCCAGCATTTT. It encodes CASSETGGSQPQHF.

The rearrangement links TRBV29-1 to TRBJ1-3; D is unclear. V was pared by 3 bases and J by 0 bases, with 9 bases between. The CDR3 sequence is 14 residues long. Germline values: CDR1 SQVTM, CDR2 ANQGSEA. CDR3 in DNA: TGCAGCGTTGAGGGCCGACTCTCTGGAAACACCATATATTTT. Translated: CSVEGRLSGNTIYF.

A single count supports this clonotype. This chain uses TRBV5-4 with TRBJ2-5; 9 bases agree with TRBD2. Germline V lookup: CDR1 SGHNT, CDR2 YYREEE (reference sequence). J was trimmed by 3 bases and V by 6 bases; bases with no gene match: 15. This CDR3 has 17 amino acids. Here the CDR3 reads CASTFGGLAGREETQYF. The CDR3 DNA reads as TGTGCCAGCACCTTTGGTGGGCTAGCGGGGAGGGAAGAGACCCAGTACTTC.